These T cell receptor beta chains were read from a single sample in a study of long-term antiretroviral therapy in people with HIV. Some clones are missing from TCRdb's copy, which holds only in-frame ones; the method was immunoSEQ multiplex PCR. The sample holds 35,000 or so clones, 85% seen once. The sequencing here drew on unsorted PBMCs, taken 2.8 years before starting antiretroviral therapy. These receptors were collected from a woman in her thirties with HIV. The CDR3 runs from the conserved cysteine through the conserved F or W. Fields, in order: clone size, J gene, V gene, D gene, CDR3 protein, CDR3 DNA. D genes are given only for firm matches. Size is omitted from some rows. Given values are once, few, many or a class for expanded clones.

abundance: few
j_gene: TRBJ1-1
v_gene: TRBV2
d_gene: -
CDR3aa: CASSVIERNTEAFF
CDR3nt: TGTGCCAGCAGTGTGATCGAGCGGAACACTGAAGCTTTCTTT

abundance: -
j_gene: TRBJ2-1
v_gene: TRBV27
d_gene: TRBD1
CDR3aa: CASGRQGAYNEQFF
CDR3nt: TGTGCCAGCGGGCGACAGGGGGCGTACAATGAGCAGTTCTTC

abundance: few
j_gene: TRBJ2-7
v_gene: TRBV4-2
d_gene: -
CDR3aa: CASSPPGVAYEQYF
CDR3nt: TGTGCCAGCAGCCCGCCGGGTGTGGCCTACGAGCAGTACTTC

abundance: once
j_gene: TRBJ1-1
v_gene: TRBV6-5
d_gene: TRBD1
CDR3aa: CASSRDRGITEAFF
CDR3nt: TGTGCCAGCAGCCGGGACAGGGGTATAACTGAAGCTTTCTTT

abundance: -
j_gene: TRBJ1-6
v_gene: TRBV4-2
d_gene: TRBD1
CDR3aa: CASSQDRDRNSPLHF
CDR3nt: TGTGCCAGCAGCCAAGACCGGGACAGGAATTCACCCCTCCACTTT

abundance: few
j_gene: TRBJ1-1
v_gene: TRBV2
d_gene: -
CDR3aa: CASSPTAGNTEAFF
CDR3nt: TGTGCCAGCAGTCCAACGGCGGGAAACACTGAAGCTTTCTTT

abundance: -
j_gene: TRBJ2-3
v_gene: TRBV6-1
d_gene: -
CDR3aa: CASSLSQRDTQYF
CDR3nt: TGTGCCAGCAGTCTCTCACAGCGCGATACGCAGTATTTT

abundance: -
j_gene: TRBJ1-1
v_gene: TRBV11-2
d_gene: -
CDR3aa: CASSLVTFTEAFF
CDR3nt: TGTGCCAGCAGCTTAGTCACGTTCACTGAAGCTTTCTTT

abundance: -
j_gene: TRBJ2-2
v_gene: TRBV6-6
d_gene: -
CDR3aa: CASSGAAINTGELFF
CDR3nt: TGTGCCAGCAGCGGGGCGGCGATTAACACCGGGGAGCTGTTTTTT

abundance: once
j_gene: TRBJ1-2
v_gene: TRBV5-6
d_gene: TRBD1
CDR3aa: CASGKGANGYTF
CDR3nt: TGTGCCAGCGGGAAGGGGGCGAATGGCTACACCTTC

abundance: -
j_gene: TRBJ2-5
v_gene: TRBV4-1
d_gene: -
CDR3aa: CASSQERGGAKETQYF
CDR3nt: TGCGCCAGCAGCCAAGAGAGGGGGGGGGCCAAAGAGACCCAGTACTTC

abundance: few
j_gene: TRBJ1-5
v_gene: TRBV28
d_gene: -
CDR3aa: CASSFPRIGAGNQPQHF
CDR3nt: TGTGCCAGCAGTTTCCCGCGAATAGGGGCCGGCAATCAGCCCCAGCATTTT

abundance: -
j_gene: TRBJ1-5
v_gene: TRBV18
d_gene: -
CDR3aa: CASGQSSNQPQHF
CDR3nt: TGTGCCAGTGGACAGAGCAGCAATCAGCCCCAGCATTTT

abundance: -
j_gene: TRBJ1-2
v_gene: TRBV19
d_gene: -
CDR3aa: CASSNRGNYGYTF
CDR3nt: TGTGCCAGTAGTAATCGAGGAAACTATGGCTACACCTTC